What follows is one T cell receptor beta chain and its context. Its antigen remains unidentified. The repertoire was sequenced with immunoSEQ multiplex PCR; TCRdb's copy has only in-frame clones and lacks some. The table includes 250,000 to 300,000 clones, around 92% detected once. These data belong to a study of T cell responses to AZD1222 COVID-19 vaccine. Findings and caveats of the study: It was only after the peak T cell response that any repertoires were sampled.

The CDR3 covers 13 residues. Trimming removed 0 bases at V and 7 bases at J, with 9 bases between. Germline V gives CDR1 MNHNY, CDR2 SVGAGI (reference sequence). This sequence was found in an adult who received the AZD1222 COVID-19 vaccine. This chain uses TRBV6-6 with TRBJ1-2, with D perhaps matching TRBD1 (5 bases). The sample was peripheral blood, taken 28 days after the second AZD1222 dose. The CDR3 region has the DNA TGTGCCAGCAGTTACTCCGGGGACCCTGGCTACACCTTC. Residues: CASSYSGDPGYTF.